The sample holds many counts of the clone carrying this T cell receptor beta chain. RNA transcripts served as the template for amplifying TCR beta CDR3 regions. The HTBI primer set drove a first-round RT-PCR of the TCR CDR3. Each CDR3 protein gets one entry after TCRdb re-called the multiplex PCR reads with MiXCR. This sample yields a few hundred thousand distinct CDR3 sequences, of which around 14% are seen a single time; under 7% belongs to the top ten. V shed 6 bases and J shed 2 bases, with 12 bases lying between them. CDR3 length: 14 amino acids. From germline, CDR1 is SGHTA and CDR2 FQGTGA. This specimen comes from a study of T cells in Graves' hyperthyroidism and ophthalmopathy. With a duration under 2 months, the hyperthyroidism was newly diagnosed in patients aged 18 to 65. Diagnoses used clinical symptoms, serum thyroxine and TRAb, thyroid ultrasound and orbital computed tomography.

Input material: blood. J is TRBJ2-3 and V is TRBV7-3; D is unclear. This TCR came from a woman in her twenties or thirties with Graves' hyperthyroidism that later progressed to Graves' ophthalmopathy. The CDR3 protein is CASRIDSNTDTQYF. The CDR3 DNA sequence: TGTGCCAGCAGGATAGACTCAAACACAGATACGCAGTATTTT.